These T cell receptor beta chains were read from a single sample in a study of blood T cell repertoires in COVID-19. The table came from immunoSEQ multiplex PCR; TCRdb's copy has only in-frame clones and leaves some out. The sample lists around 200,000 clones; roughly 80% were seen once. Material for sequencing was peripheral blood. These receptors were taken from a human donor in a cohort sampled during active COVID-19. CDR3s include the opening cysteine and the closing phenylalanine or tryptophan. The D gene is left open where the match is weak. The listing skips clone size in some rows; elsewhere it reads once, few, many or a size class.

D,V,J,size,DNA,CDR3
.,TRBV6-5,TRBJ2-7,.,TGTGCCAGCAGTTACTCGACGGGGGGCCGCGGTGAGCAGTACTTC,CASSYSTGGRGEQYF
.,TRBV10-2,TRBJ1-1,.,TGCGCCAGCAGTGCGGGACTTTACACTGAAGCTTTCTTT,CASSAGLYTEAFF
.,TRBV9,TRBJ1-3,.,TGTGCCAGCAGCGTTCTTTTAGGGGACAACTCTGGAAACACCATATATTTT,CASSVLLGDNSGNTIYF
TRBD2,TRBV4-1,TRBJ2-7,.,TGCGCCAGCAGCCAAGATACAGCGGGGGCATCCTACGAGCAGTACTTC,CASSQDTAGASYEQYF
TRBD1,TRBV5-5,TRBJ2-1,.,TGTGCCAGCAGCCCGGGCGGACAGGGTTCAGGTGAGCAGTTCTTC,CASSPGGQGSGEQFF
.,TRBV16,TRBJ2-7,.,TGTGCCAGCAGCCCAGGGTTCTCCTACGAGCAGTACTTC,CASSPGFSYEQYF
TRBD1,TRBV5-1,TRBJ1-4,.,TGCGCCAGCAGCTTGACAGGGGTTAATGAAAAACTGTTTTTT,CASSLTGVNEKLFF
TRBD1,TRBV5-1,TRBJ2-5,.,TGCGCCAGCAGTCCCTGGACAGGGAGAGTGCGAGAGACCCAGTACTTC,CASSPWTGRVRETQYF
.,TRBV11-1,TRBJ1-3,.,TGTGCCAGCCGCCCAGGCTCCCCTGGAAACACCATATATTTT,CASRPGSPGNTIYF
.,TRBV25-1,TRBJ1-4,.,TGTGCCAGCAGTGAAACAGGTCGAGATGAAAAACTGTTTTTT,CASSETGRDEKLFF
TRBD1,TRBV6-6,TRBJ2-2,.,TGTGCCAGCAGTCCCGGGACAGGGAGTCGTAACACCGGGGAGCTGTTTTTT,CASSPGTGSRNTGELFF
.,TRBV6-5,TRBJ1-5,.,TGTGCCAGCAGTCCCCTGGGGGGGCCCCAGCATTTT,CASSPLGGPQHF
TRBD1,TRBV19,TRBJ2-3,.,TGTGCCAGTAGTATTGGGACAGAGGGCACAGATACGCAGTATTTT,CASSIGTEGTDTQYF
.,TRBV9,TRBJ2-1,.,TGTGCCAGCAGCGTAGGGGGCAGGGCTGAGCAGTTCTTC,CASSVGGRAEQFF
.,TRBV12-3/TRBV12-4,TRBJ2-5,.,TGTGCCAGCAGCACGGGAAGCGAGACCCAGTACTTC,CASSTGSETQYF
TRBD1,TRBV5-1,TRBJ2-5,.,TGCGCCAGCAGCTTAAGTTCGACAGGGAGAGAGACCCAGTACTTC,CASSLSSTGRETQYF
TRBD2,TRBV6-5,TRBJ2-7,.,TGTGCCAGCCAACCGGGACTAGCGTCCAACGAGCAGTACTTC,CASQPGLASNEQYF
.,TRBV13,TRBJ2-2,.,TGTGCCAGCAGCGCCCGGTGGGCGGACTCATCGAACACCGGGGAGCTGTTTTTT,CASSARWADSSNTGELFF
.,TRBV10-3,TRBJ1-6,.,TGTGCCACTCGACAGGATTTTTCCTATAATTCACCCCTCCACTTT,CATRQDFSYNSPLHF
.,TRBV29-1,TRBJ2-3,.,TGCAGCGTGGGGGGACCCTCCTGGGGAGATACGCAGTATTTT,CSVGGPSWGDTQYF
TRBD2,TRBV5-1,TRBJ2-5,.,TGCGCCAGCAGCTTGCAACCGGGACTAGCGGGGGGAATACAAGAGACCCAGTACTTC,CASSLQPGLAGGIQETQYF
TRBD1,TRBV5-1,TRBJ1-6,.,TGCGCCAGCAGCTTGGAGGGACAGAGAGATTCACCCCTCCACTTT,CASSLEGQRDSPLHF
.,TRBV6-5,TRBJ2-5,once,TGTGCCAGCAGCCTCTTTCAGGGGCAAGAGACCCAGTACTTC,CASSLFQGQETQYF
.,TRBV9,TRBJ1-1,.,TGTGCCAGCAGCCCTCGCCAGGAAACTGAAGCTTTCTTT,CASSPRQETEAFF
.,TRBV6-5,TRBJ1-2,.,TGTGCCACCAGATGGGCAGGGTCGAACTATGGCTACACCTTC,CATRWAGSNYGYTF
TRBD1,TRBV5-1,TRBJ1-4,many,TGCGCCAGCAGCTTGTCTCAGGGGGTGAGGAAAAAACTGTTTTTT,CASSLSQGVRKKLFF
.,TRBV5-4,TRBJ1-3,few,TGTGCCAGCAGCTTAGACGCAGGGGAAGGTGGAAACACCATATATTTT,CASSLDAGEGGNTIYF
.,TRBV5-5,TRBJ2-1,.,TGTGCCAGCAGCCCCCATAGCCTAGGAGACTACAATGAGCAGTTCTTC,CASSPHSLGDYNEQFF
.,TRBV12-3/TRBV12-4,TRBJ2-7,.,TGTGCCAGCAGACAGGGTTCCTACGAGCAGTACTTC,CASRQGSYEQYF
TRBD1,TRBV15,TRBJ2-7,.,TGTGCCACCAGCACGCCCGGGACAGACTACGAGCAGTACTTC,CATSTPGTDYEQYF
TRBD2,TRBV15,TRBJ2-3,.,TGTGCCACCAGCAGAGGGCTAGCGGCTAGCACAGATACGCAGTATTTT,CATSRGLAASTDTQYF
TRBD1,TRBV7-6,TRBJ1-6,.,TGTGCCAGCAGCTTAGGACCGGGGACAGAGAATTCACCCCTCCACTTT,CASSLGPGTENSPLHF
.,TRBV4-1,TRBJ2-5,.,TGCGCCAGCAGCCAAGGACAAATTATTCAAGAGACCCAGTACTTC,CASSQGQIIQETQYF
TRBD2,TRBV11-3,TRBJ2-1,.,TGTGCCAGCAGCTTAGATAGGACTAGCGGGGGGGCCCTCAATGAGCAGTTCTTC,CASSLDRTSGGALNEQFF
.,TRBV5-1,TRBJ2-1,.,TGCGCCAGCAGCTTGGTCGTCGCTCGACAAGGACAGCTTAATGAGCAGTTCTTC,CASSLVVARQGQLNEQFF
TRBD1,TRBV5-1,TRBJ2-7,.,TGCGCCAGCAGCTTGGCACAGGGGGCCTCCTACGAGCAGTACTTC,CASSLAQGASYEQYF
TRBD1,TRBV9,TRBJ1-2,few,TGTGCCAGCAGCGCAACCTTGGACAGGGGACATAATGGCTACACCTTC,CASSATLDRGHNGYTF
TRBD1,TRBV9,TRBJ1-5,.,TGTGCCAGCAGCGAGGGACAGCTCAATCAGCCCCAGCATTTT,CASSEGQLNQPQHF
TRBD1,TRBV11-3,TRBJ2-5,.,TGTGCCAGCAGCCCGGGACAGAGGGAGACCCAGTACTTC,CASSPGQRETQYF
.,TRBV29-1,TRBJ2-5,.,TGCAGCGTTGAAATGCCGGGGGCCCAGTACTTC,CSVEMPGAQYF
TRBD1,TRBV15,TRBJ1-1,.,TGTGCCACCAGCAGAGAGAGACAGGGGACTGAAGCTTTCTTT,CATSRERQGTEAFF
TRBD1,TRBV19,TRBJ1-1,once,TGTGCCAGTAGTACCCCCGGACAGGCTGCTGGAGCTTTCTTT,CASSTPGQAAGAFF
.,TRBV7-8,TRBJ2-2,few,TGTGCCAGCAGCTTCGGAGGGAATACCGGGGAGCTGTTTTTT,CASSFGGNTGELFF
.,TRBV12-5,TRBJ1-4,once,TGTGCTAGTGGTGCCCTCGGGCAGGGCGGTGAAAAACTGTTTTTT,CASGALGQGGEKLFF
.,TRBV11-2,TRBJ2-1,.,TGTGCCAGCAGCTTAAGGGGCCTACAGTTCTTC,CASSLRGLQFF
.,TRBV5-1,TRBJ1-1,few,TGCGCCAGCAGCTTGGAAGCGAACACTGAAGCTTTCTTT,CASSLEANTEAFF
TRBD1,TRBV10-3,TRBJ1-5,.,TGTGCCTTGGACAGGGGCAATCAGCCCCAGCATTTT,CALDRGNQPQHF
TRBD1,TRBV9,TRBJ1-2,.,TGTGCCAGCAGCGCGTCCGGGACAGGGAGGGTCTATGGCTACACCTTC,CASSASGTGRVYGYTF
TRBD1,TRBV7-2,TRBJ1-5,.,TGTGCCAGCAGCGTGCAGGGGGCGAACAATCAGCCCCAGCATTTT,CASSVQGANNQPQHF
.,TRBV5-4,TRBJ1-1,.,TGTGCCAGCAGCTTGGGTGGCTTCCGGGGCTTTGGGAGGACTGAAGCTTTCTTT,CASSLGGFRGFGRTEAFF